The 20 T cell receptor beta chains below were found in one sample sequenced in a study of control samples from healthy donors and cancer patients. Only in-frame clones appear in the TCRdb table, and some are missing; sequencing was by immunoSEQ multiplex PCR. The table lists about 94,000 clones, about nine tenths of them singletons. Sequencing was carried out using blood. These receptors originate from a woman between 18 and 29 years old in good health.

V gene TRBV5-5 combines with J gene TRBJ1-1, with 9 positions matching TRBD1. V trimming: 4 bases; J trimming: 5 bases; junction bases outside the gene matches: 9. Per germline, CDR1 SGHKS and CDR2 YYEKEE (reference sequence). This CDR3 region has 15 residues. CDR3 DNA sequence: TGTGCCAGCAGCGGGGGTGGACAGGGGTTGACTGAAGCTTTCTTT. Its protein product is CASSGGGQGLTEAFF.

The J gene is TRBJ2-7, the V gene TRBV5-1; possible D gene TRBD1, 5 bases. This CDR3 is built from 16 residues. The germline V gene has CDR1 SGHRS and CDR2 YFSETQ. Deletions cut 4 bases from V and 0 bases from J, with 17 bases between. The CDR3 nucleotides are TGCGCCAGCAGCAGGGCTTCCACTGACAGCTCCTACGAGCAGTACTTC. Translation: CASSRASTDSSYEQYF.

The chain joins TRBV4-1 to TRBJ2-2; 7 bases align to TRBD1. Germline loops: CDR1 MGHRA, CDR2 YSYEKL. V dropped 2 bases and J dropped 0; count of bases not matched to a gene: 3. The CDR3 runs 16 residues. CDR3 bases: TGCGCCAGCAGCCAAAGGGACAGTACGAACACCGGGGAGCTGTTTTTT. Residues: CASSQRDSTNTGELFF.

This clone appeared once. The chain recombines TRBV21-1 with TRBJ2-3; TRBD2, the table's D call, was not compared with the DNA. TRBV21-1 is listed as a pseudogene. The CDR3 runs to 15 residues. This chain's CDR3 is CASSKGHDFTDTQYF. The DNA of the CDR3 is TGTGCCAGCAGCAAAGGGCACGACTTCACAGATACGCAGTATTTT.

V is TRBV7-3 and J is TRBJ2-3, with 7 bases lining up with TRBD1. CDR1 SGHTA and CDR2 FQGTGA come from the germline V gene. This CDR3 region has 14 residues. V shed 5 bases, J shed 5 bases, and the junction held 7 bases outside the gene matches. The CDR3 nucleotides are TGTGCCAGCAGCCCGGGACAGTCCCTAGATACGCAGTATTTT. This sequence encodes CASSPGQSLDTQYF.

J is TRBJ2-7 and V is TRBV7-9; 7 bases map to TRBD1. The germline V gene has CDR1 SEHNR and CDR2 FQNEAQ (reference sequence). V shed 5 bases, J shed 2 bases, and the junction held 6 bases outside the gene matches. The CDR3 covers 14 residues. The CDR3 region is CASSPGGQTYEQYF. In DNA form, the CDR3 reads TGTGCCAGCAGCCCTGGGGGACAGACCTACGAGCAGTACTTC.

The chain links TRBV5-1 to TRBJ1-1; unclear D gene. The V end was cut by 0 bases, the J end by 1 base, with 13 bases between. The CDR3 consists of 16 residues. CDR1 is SGHRS and CDR2 is YFSETQ in the germline V gene. The CDR3 sequence is CASSLELASPNTEAFF. The CDR3 nucleotides read TGCGCCAGCAGCTTGGAATTGGCGAGTCCGAACACTGAAGCTTTCTTT. Based on the CDR3 plus reference TRBV5-1 and TRBJ1-1, the full variable domain is KAGVTQTPRYLIKTRGQQVTLSCSPISGHRSVSWYQQTPGQGLQFLFEYFSETQRNKGNFPGRFSGRQFSNSRSEMNVSTLELGDSALYLCASSLELASPNTEAFFGQGTRLTVV.

This chain links TRBV6-5 with TRBJ1-6; D remains unclear. V was cut by 2 bases and J by 10 bases, with 18 bases left in between. The CDR3 runs 16 residues. The V gene's germline CDR1 is MNHEY and CDR2 SVGAGI. The CDR3 sequence: CASSYDRDARRSPLHF. The CDR3 bases are TGTGCCAGCAGTTACGATCGAGACGCACGGCGGTCACCCCTCCACTTT.

The V call is TRBV19, the J call TRBJ1-2; 7 bases are a match to TRBD1. This CDR3 is 16 amino acids long. Germline V gives CDR1 LNHDA, CDR2 SQIVND (reference sequence). J gave up 2 bases and V 5 bases, and 11 bases lay outside the gene matches. CDR3 coding DNA: TGTGCCAGTAGTCGACAGGGACTAGACCCAAACTATGGCTACACCTTC. Protein sequence: CASSRQGLDPNYGYTF.

This rearrangement joins TRBV5-1 to TRBJ1-6; D uncertain. This CDR3 is 14 amino acids long. The V end lost 0 bases, the J end lost 3 bases, and 4 bases lay between the germline ends. The germline gives CDR1 SGHRS, CDR2 YFSETQ. The CDR3 reads CASSLDVYNSPLHF. CDR3 nucleotides: TGCGCCAGCAGCTTGGATGTCTATAATTCACCCCTCCACTTT.

The rearrangement links TRBV7-9 to TRBJ1-1; D not resolved. Germline CDR1 and CDR2: SEHNR and FQNEAQ (reference sequence). This CDR3 spans 13 amino acids. Trimming removed 5 bases at V and 0 bases at J, with 7 bases between. DNA for the CDR3: TGTGCCAGCAGCGGTGGGCTGAACACTGAAGCTTTCTTT. It specifies CASSGGLNTEAFF.

This clone turned up a few times. The chain carries TRBV6-4 and TRBJ2-1, with 9 bases matching TRBD2. The CDR3 is 16 residues long. The trim removed 0 bases at V and 8 bases at J, leaving 8 bases unmatched. Germline CDR1 is MRHNA and CDR2 is SNTAGT. CDR3 nucleotides: TGTGCCAGCAGTGACTCAAGTGGCGGGGGGGCAGATGAGCAGTTCTTC. Its translation: CASSDSSGGGADEQFF.

The chain links TRBV5-4 to TRBJ1-1; 8 nucleotides agree with TRBD1. The junction had 5 bases not matched to a gene; V was cut back by 0 bases and J by 4 bases. This CDR3 contains 15 residues. The germline gives CDR1 SGHNT, CDR2 YYREEE (reference sequence). CDR3 DNA sequence: TGTGCCAGCAGCTTGGAGACAGGGGCAAGCACTGAAGCTTTCTTT. Amino acids: CASSLETGASTEAFF. The whole variable domain, filled in from reference TRBV5-4 and TRBJ1-1, reads ETGVTQSPTHLIKTRGQQVTLRCSSQSGHNTVSWYQQALGQGPQFIFQYYREEENGRGNFPPRFSGLQFPNYSSELNVNALELDDSALYLCASSLETGASTEAFFGQGTRLTVV.

The chain employs TRBV19 and TRBJ1-1, with 9 positions matching TRBD1. The germline V gene encodes CDR1 LNHDA and CDR2 SQIVND (reference sequence). The CDR3 is 15 amino acids. Trimming took 8 bases from V and 4 from J; bases not matched to a gene: 11. The CDR3 protein is CASAIQGADGTEAFF. The DNA of the CDR3 is TGTGCCAGTGCAATACAGGGGGCTGACGGCACTGAAGCTTTCTTT.

The chain links TRBV4-1 to TRBJ2-3; D may be TRBD2 (7 bases). The CDR3 is 17 amino acids. Germline values: CDR1 MGHRA, CDR2 YSYEKL. V was pared by 10 bases and J by 4 bases, with 27 bases between. CDR3 protein: CATGGGGGPSRADTQYF. CDR3 nucleotide sequence: TGCGCCACCGGGGGTGGCGGGGGCCCCTCTAGGGCAGATACGCAGTATTTT.

This sequence joins TRBV6-5 and TRBJ2-1, with D possibly being TRBD1 (6 bases). The germline gives CDR1 MNHEY, CDR2 SVGAGI. This CDR3 contains 15 residues. V was clipped by 7 bases and J by 0 bases, with 13 bases between them. Here the CDR3 reads CASTMNRDSYNEQFF. The CDR3 bases are TGTGCCAGCACCATGAACAGGGACTCCTACAATGAGCAGTTCTTC.

The genes are TRBV6-2 or TRBV6-3 and TRBJ1-2; 10 bases map to TRBD1. CDR1 and CDR2 (germline): MNHEY, SVGEGT. V lost 5 bases to trimming and J lost 9 bases; unmatched junction nucleotides: 3. The CDR3 is 12 residues long. CDR3 loop: CASSEGQGRYTF. Here the CDR3 DNA reads TGTGCCAGCAGTGAGGGACAGGGGCGCTACACCTTC.

The chain employs TRBV5-1 and TRBJ1-1; 7 bases are shared with TRBD1. The CDR3 length is 15 residues. The V gene end was trimmed by 4 bases and the J gene end by 3 bases; junction bases not matched to a gene: 9. In germline, CDR1 is SGHRS, CDR2 YFSETQ. The CDR3 sequence is CASSRQGTADTEAFF. In DNA, the CDR3 is TGCGCCAGCAGCAGACAGGGAACCGCTGACACTGAAGCTTTCTTT.

This rearrangement joins TRBV12-5 to TRBJ2-2; D not resolved. The CDR3 is 17 residues long. V lost 0 bases to trimming and J lost 0 bases, with 11 bases between them. Germline values: CDR1 LGHNT, CDR2 FRNRAP. The DNA of the CDR3 is TGTGCTAGTGGTTTGGTACTGGGTAACGCGAACACCGGGGAGCTGTTTTTT. It is translated as CASGLVLGNANTGELFF.

This clone was picked up one time. V is TRBV5-1 and J is TRBJ2-2; no reliable D call. Germline CDR1 SGHRS, CDR2 YFSETQ. This CDR3 is 13 amino acids long. Trimming removed 6 bases from V and 6 bases from J, with 12 bases in between. This CDR3 is CASTNNMAGELFF. The CDR3 nucleotides are TGCGCCAGCACTAACAACATGGCCGGGGAGCTGTTTTTT.